A selection of T cell receptor beta chains follows, all from one sample in a study of shared clonotypes between healthy human individuals. Clones were read by immunoSEQ multiplex PCR, and TCRdb kept only the in-frame ones, dropping some. Of under 2,000,000 clones in the sample, roughly 94% were seen once. The sequenced material came from naive CD8+ T cells sorted from blood. Source of these receptors: a man younger than 30 in good health. The CDR3 runs from the conserved cysteine through the conserved F or W. The D gene is left open where the match is weak. Not every row has a clone size; where given, it reads once, few, many or a size class.

cdr3_length j_call d_call clone_size v_call cdr3_nt cdr3_aa
14 TRBJ1-1 - - TRBV28 TGTGCCAGCAGTTTCTCAGGGGTGCGGGGTGAAGCTTTCTTT CASSFSGVRGEAFF
15 TRBJ2-1 TRBD2 - TRBV5-6 TGTGCCAGCAGCTTGGAGCTAGCGGGGGGTGGTGAGCAGTTCTTC CASSLELAGGGEQFF
13 TRBJ1-6 - - TRBV9 TGTGCCAGCAGCTCAGGGTTTAGGTCACCCCTCCACTTT CASSSGFRSPLHF
14 TRBJ2-5 TRBD2 - TRBV6-1 TGTGCCAGTCAGAAGCGGGAGGGCCGGGAGACCCAGTACTTC CASQKREGRETQYF
17 TRBJ1-5 - - TRBV4-1 TGCGCCAGCAGCCAAGTCGGCGGTCCAGGGGGCAATCAGCCCCAGCATTTT CASSQVGGPGGNQPQHF
18 TRBJ2-1 - once TRBV7-9 TGTGCCAGCAGCTCCCCTCCCAGGGGCGGACCCTCCTACAATGAGCAGTTCTTC CASSSPPRGGPSYNEQFF
12 TRBJ1-1 TRBD1 once TRBV10-2 TGCGCCAGCAGACAGGGGAGGACTGAAGCTTTCTTT CASRQGRTEAFF
14 TRBJ2-6 - - TRBV27 TGTGCCAGCAGCCCGTACTCTGGGGCCAACGTCCTGACTTTC CASSPYSGANVLTF
16 TRBJ2-3 - - TRBV27 TGTGCCAGCAGTTACATCTTTACGGGTCCGGTTGATACGCAGTATTTT CASSYIFTGPVDTQYF
12 TRBJ1-1 - - TRBV30 TGTGCCTGGAGCTCAGGGTGGACTGAAGCTTTCTTT CAWSSGWTEAFF
13 TRBJ1-1 - - TRBV7-8 TGTGCCAGCAGCTTAATATCGGGGGCGGAAGCTTTCTTT CASSLISGAEAFF
18 TRBJ1-1 - - TRBV30 TGTGCCTGGAGTGTACTCCCCGGACCAGCCCCCATGAACACTGAAGCTTTCTTT CAWSVLPGPAPMNTEAFF
15 TRBJ1-1 - - TRBV7-9 TGTGCCAGCAGCCGCTGGGAGGGGATGAACACTGAAGCTTTCTTT CASSRWEGMNTEAFF
12 TRBJ2-7 - - TRBV5-1 TGCGCCAGCAGTTACTCAGGGGCCGAGCAGTACTTC CASSYSGAEQYF
14 TRBJ2-7 TRBD1 - TRBV6-5 TGTGCCAGCCACCCGGGACAGGGTTCCTACGAGCAGTACTTC CASHPGQGSYEQYF
14 TRBJ2-1 - - TRBV27 TGTGCCAGCGGCTGGGTCAGGGAGGACAATGAGCAGTTCTTC CASGWVREDNEQFF
15 TRBJ2-7 TRBD1 - TRBV9 TGTGCCAGCAGCGTTGGGACAGGGGGCGGGCACGAGCAGTACTTC CASSVGTGGGHEQYF
15 TRBJ2-1 TRBD1 - TRBV14 TGTGCCAGCAGGCGAAACGGACAGGGGCACAATGAGCAGTTCTTC CASRRNGQGHNEQFF
15 TRBJ2-1 TRBD2 - TRBV13 TGTGCCAGCAGCTGGACCGGGACTAGGGGTAATGAGCAGTTCTTC CASSWTGTRGNEQFF
11 TRBJ2-1 - - TRBV7-9 TGTGCCAGCAGCTCCCTAGCGGAGCAGTTCTTC CASSSLAEQFF
15 TRBJ2-1 TRBD2 - TRBV29-1 TGCAGCGTTCCACAGACTAGCGGGAGGTTGAATGAGCAGTTCTTC CSVPQTSGRLNEQFF
14 TRBJ2-7 - - TRBV27 TGTGCCAGCAGTCCGGACCCATCTACCTACGAGCAGTACTTC CASSPDPSTYEQYF
13 TRBJ2-1 TRBD2 - TRBV29-1 TGCAGCGTTCTACTAGCGGGGGGCAATGAGCAGTTCTTC CSVLLAGGNEQFF
14 TRBJ2-2 - - TRBV4-1 TGCGCCAGCAGCCAAGTTCCGGGTGCCGGGGAGCTGTTTTTT CASSQVPGAGELFF
13 TRBJ2-7 - - TRBV2 TGTGCCAGCGTCCGGGACGGGGCCTACGAGCAGTACTTC CASVRDGAYEQYF
13 TRBJ2-1 - - TRBV5-1 TGCGCCAGCAGCTTGGCTGGGGACAATGAGCAGTTCTTC CASSLAGDNEQFF
13 TRBJ1-2 TRBD1 - TRBV12-5 TGTGCTAGTGGACCAGACAGGGCTGGTGGCTACACCTTC CASGPDRAGGYTF
16 TRBJ1-2 - - TRBV18 TGTGCCAGCTCACCCACAGGGAGCGTTTTGGACTATGGCTACACCTTC CASSPTGSVLDYGYTF
17 TRBJ2-2 TRBD2 - TRBV7-6 TGTGCCAGCAGCTCGACTAGCGGGAGGGCCCTCGGCGGGGAGCTGTTTTTT CASSSTSGRALGGELFF
16 TRBJ1-5 - - TRBV28 TGTGCCAGCAGTTTGAGGACGGTACAGGGCAATCAGCCCCAGCATTTT CASSLRTVQGNQPQHF
13 TRBJ1-5 - - TRBV28 TGTGCCAGCAGTTTATGGGGGGCTCAGCCCCAGCATTTT CASSLWGAQPQHF
11 TRBJ2-7 - - TRBV5-6 TGTGCCAGCAGCTATGGTTACGAGCAGTACTTC CASSYGYEQYF
19 TRBJ2-5 - - TRBV28 TGTGCCAGCTCTGGCGATCTGACCAGGGACCTCCCCCCCCAGGGGACCCAGTACTTC CASSGDLTRDLPPQGTQYF
15 TRBJ1-1 - once TRBV28 TGTGCCAGCAGTTTTCAGGCAGGGTTAAACACTGAAGCTTTCTTT CASSFQAGLNTEAFF